This T cell receptor (beta chain) was sequenced during a study of T-cell memory formation after mild COVID-19. This CDR3 is built from 14 residues. CDR1 and CDR2 from the germline V gene are SGHDT and YYEEEE. The V and J ends lost 3 bases and 3 bases respectively, with 12 bases between them. MiXCR was run by TCRdb on the 5' RACE reads, yielding one entry per CDR3 protein. The profile shows just over 200,000 distinct CDR3 sequences, over 7.5% of them singletons. Comment on this clonotype: Antigen: not known.

Overall study results and limits: Day 37-peaking second-wave clones had unconfirmed SARS-CoV-2 specificity. Clones that contracted from day 15 to 85 had balanced CD4/CD8; later expanders were CD4+ biased.

The chain uses TRBV5-6 and TRBJ2-5; D not certain. Sequenced input: PBMCs or a T cell subset sorted from them (not recorded which). This clonotype originated in a man between 18 and 29 years old who had mild COVID-19 (a few samples of this study predate the infection). Cell type and time point are not known. CDR3 sequence (DNA): TGTGCCAGCAGCTGGCGCAACACTAAAGAGACCCAGTACTTC. Its translation is CASSWRNTKETQYF.